This T cell receptor (beta chain) derives from a study of blood T cell repertoires in COVID-19 (dated by TCRdb to 2018 to 2021). For context, the study as a whole: The collaborator samples originated in the United States, Italy and Spain and spanned the acute and convalescent phases of COVID-19. The prospective study material was composed of cDNA or gDNA derived from T cells, B-cell-depleted T cells, or PBMCs. Subjects who had been exposed to COVID-19, were actively infected with it, or had recovered from it provided the deeply sampled blood TCRbeta repertoires that made up the dataset. The repertoires were released in a freely available public database meant as a resource for research on the immune response to SARS-CoV-2. Samples came from the ongoing ImmuneRACE study (first 160 participants) plus 1,254 subjects from 6 global collaborators. The sample metadata nearly always contained a de-identified subject ID, COVID-19 status, age in years and sex. Where HLA class I and class II types were available, the types were taken from metadata supplied by the sample provider, not from assay-based typing. The research as a whole found: The amount of clinical and demographic metadata varied by source and participant and was provided uncurated.

TCRbeta CDR3 regions were amplified from genomic DNA using the immunoSEQ Assay, a bias-controlled multiplex PCR. Per the original workflow: Nucleated cell counts per sample were estimated from amplification of reference gene primers within the assay. To quantify the absolute abundance of each unique TCRbeta CDR3 rearrangement, sequence reads were collapsed and filtered. For each sample, productive Simpson clonality was calculated as the square root of Simpson's diversity index over productive rearrangements. Not all clones reach the TCRdb copy of this immuneACCESS table, which keeps in-frame sequences only. Checked studies attribute under half of the gap to unresolved V genes and leave the rest unexplained. Clonal size and the V and J genes are those of that table, whereas D and trimming came from the DNA. The sample profile shows about 160,000 clones; around nine tenths of them were found once. The ten largest clones represent over 15% of the sample.

Remarks on this clone: There is no known antigen for this receptor. Per-base qualities were not stored, and no clone one base away is much larger.

Collaborating institutions collected whole blood in K2EDTA tubes following their own protocols. Collaborator samples were shipped for TCRbeta analysis as frozen whole blood, isolated PBMCs, or DNA extracted from either sample type. CDR1 SGHAT and CDR2 FQNNGV are derived from the germline V gene. The trim is 5 bases for V and 7 bases for J, with a gap of 9 bases between the germline ends. The CDR3 contains 13 residues, cysteine and phenylalanine counted. Left in the record is the CDR3 DNA by itself, 39 bases read in frame from the first base. The sample was peripheral blood. The chain links TRBV11-2 with TRBJ1-6; TRBD1 is a weak D gene call, 5 bases matching. The clonotype comes from a man aged 55 to 69 with active or convalescent COVID-19. The DNA is as follows: TGTGCCAGCAGCCCCGACAGAAATTCACCCCTCCACTTT. It is translated as CASSPDRNSPLHF.